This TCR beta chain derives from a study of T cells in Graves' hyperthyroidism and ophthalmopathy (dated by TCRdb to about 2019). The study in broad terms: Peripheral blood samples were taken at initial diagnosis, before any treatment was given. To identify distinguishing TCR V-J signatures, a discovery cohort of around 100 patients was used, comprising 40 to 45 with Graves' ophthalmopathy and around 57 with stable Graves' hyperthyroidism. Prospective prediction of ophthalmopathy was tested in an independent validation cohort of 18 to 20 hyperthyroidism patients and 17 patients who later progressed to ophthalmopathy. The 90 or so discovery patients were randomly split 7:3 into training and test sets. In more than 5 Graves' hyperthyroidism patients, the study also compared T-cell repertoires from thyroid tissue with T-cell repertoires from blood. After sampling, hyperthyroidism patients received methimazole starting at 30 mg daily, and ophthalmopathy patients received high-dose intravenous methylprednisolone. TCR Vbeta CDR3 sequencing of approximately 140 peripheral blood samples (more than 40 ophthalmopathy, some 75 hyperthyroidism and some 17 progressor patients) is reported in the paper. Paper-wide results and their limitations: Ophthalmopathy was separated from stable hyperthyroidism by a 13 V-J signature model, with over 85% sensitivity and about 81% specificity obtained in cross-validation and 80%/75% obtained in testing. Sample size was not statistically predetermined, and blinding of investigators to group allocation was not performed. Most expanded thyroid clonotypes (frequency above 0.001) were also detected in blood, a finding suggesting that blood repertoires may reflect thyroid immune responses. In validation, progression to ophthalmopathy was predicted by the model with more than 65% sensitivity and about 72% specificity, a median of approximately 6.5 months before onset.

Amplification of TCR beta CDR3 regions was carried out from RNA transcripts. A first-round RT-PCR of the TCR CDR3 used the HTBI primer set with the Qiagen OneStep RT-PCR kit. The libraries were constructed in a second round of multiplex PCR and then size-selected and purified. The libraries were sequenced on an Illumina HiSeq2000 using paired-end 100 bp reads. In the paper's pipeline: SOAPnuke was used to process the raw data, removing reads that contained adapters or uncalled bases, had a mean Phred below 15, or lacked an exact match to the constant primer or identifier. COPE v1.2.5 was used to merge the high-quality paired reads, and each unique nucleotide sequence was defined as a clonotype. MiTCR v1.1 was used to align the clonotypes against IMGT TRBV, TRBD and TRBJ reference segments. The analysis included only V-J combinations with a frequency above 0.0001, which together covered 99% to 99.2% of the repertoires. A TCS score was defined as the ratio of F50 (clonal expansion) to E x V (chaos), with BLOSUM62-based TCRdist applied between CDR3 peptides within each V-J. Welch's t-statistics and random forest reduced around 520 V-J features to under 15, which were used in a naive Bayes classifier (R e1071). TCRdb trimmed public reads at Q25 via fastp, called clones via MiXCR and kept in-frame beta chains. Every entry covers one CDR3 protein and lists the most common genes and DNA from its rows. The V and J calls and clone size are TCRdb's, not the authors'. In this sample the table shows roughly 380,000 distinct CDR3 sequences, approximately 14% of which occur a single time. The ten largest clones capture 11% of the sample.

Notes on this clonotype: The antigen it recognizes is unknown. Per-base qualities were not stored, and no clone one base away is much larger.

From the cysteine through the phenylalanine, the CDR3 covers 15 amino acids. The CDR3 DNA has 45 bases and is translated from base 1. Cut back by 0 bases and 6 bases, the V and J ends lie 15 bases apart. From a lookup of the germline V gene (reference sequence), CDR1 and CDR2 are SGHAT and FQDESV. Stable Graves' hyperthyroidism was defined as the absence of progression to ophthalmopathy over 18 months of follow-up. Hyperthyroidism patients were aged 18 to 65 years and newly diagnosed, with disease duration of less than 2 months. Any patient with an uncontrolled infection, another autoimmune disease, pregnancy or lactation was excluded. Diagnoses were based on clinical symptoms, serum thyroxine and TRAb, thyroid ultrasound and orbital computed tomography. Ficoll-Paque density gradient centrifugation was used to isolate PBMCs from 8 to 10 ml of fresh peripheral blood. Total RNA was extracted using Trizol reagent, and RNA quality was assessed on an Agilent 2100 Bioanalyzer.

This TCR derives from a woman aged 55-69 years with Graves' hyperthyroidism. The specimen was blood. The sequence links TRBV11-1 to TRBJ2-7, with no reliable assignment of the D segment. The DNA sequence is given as TGTGCCAGCAGCTTAGCCGGCTCCTTGGGTGGCGAGCAGTACTTC. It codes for CASSLAGSLGGEQYF.